The 2 T cell receptor beta chains given below trace back to one sample, sequenced in a study of T cell responses to AZD1222 COVID-19 vaccine. The method was immunoSEQ multiplex PCR; TCRdb's version includes in-frame clones alone and lacks a portion of them. The table includes some 140,000 clones, roughly nine tenths detected once. Specimen: peripheral blood, collected 28 days after the second AZD1222 dose. The receptors were gathered from an adult who received the AZD1222 COVID-19 vaccine.

The chain has TRBV12-3 or TRBV12-4 and TRBJ1-5, with D hard to call. Trimming cost V 6 bases and J 2 bases, with 5 bases left between them. This CDR3 has 12 residues. The CDR3 here is CASRMGNQPQHF. DNA for the CDR3: TGTGCCAGCAGGATGGGCAATCAGCCCCAGCATTTT.

This sequence joins TRBV12-3 or TRBV12-4 and TRBJ1-2; D uncertain. The V end was cut by 0 bases, the J end by 1 base, with 3 bases between. The CDR3 extends over 13 amino acids. CDR3 bases: TGTGCCAGCAGTTTAGCAGATAACTATGGCTACACCTTC. Amino acid sequence: CASSLADNYGYTF.